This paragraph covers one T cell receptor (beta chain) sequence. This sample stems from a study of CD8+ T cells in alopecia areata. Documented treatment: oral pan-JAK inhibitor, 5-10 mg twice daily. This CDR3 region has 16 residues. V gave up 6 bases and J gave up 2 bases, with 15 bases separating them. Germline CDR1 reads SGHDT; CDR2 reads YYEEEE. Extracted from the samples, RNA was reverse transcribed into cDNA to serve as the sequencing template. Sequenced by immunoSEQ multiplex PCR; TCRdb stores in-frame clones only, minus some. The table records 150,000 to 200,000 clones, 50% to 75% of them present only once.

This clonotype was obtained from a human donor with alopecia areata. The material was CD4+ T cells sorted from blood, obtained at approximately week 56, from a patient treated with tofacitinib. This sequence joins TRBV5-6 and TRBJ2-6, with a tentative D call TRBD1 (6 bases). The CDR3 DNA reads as TGTGCCAGCACCCGGCTCAGGGGCCCTGGGGCCAACGTCCTGACTTTC. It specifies CASTRLRGPGANVLTF.